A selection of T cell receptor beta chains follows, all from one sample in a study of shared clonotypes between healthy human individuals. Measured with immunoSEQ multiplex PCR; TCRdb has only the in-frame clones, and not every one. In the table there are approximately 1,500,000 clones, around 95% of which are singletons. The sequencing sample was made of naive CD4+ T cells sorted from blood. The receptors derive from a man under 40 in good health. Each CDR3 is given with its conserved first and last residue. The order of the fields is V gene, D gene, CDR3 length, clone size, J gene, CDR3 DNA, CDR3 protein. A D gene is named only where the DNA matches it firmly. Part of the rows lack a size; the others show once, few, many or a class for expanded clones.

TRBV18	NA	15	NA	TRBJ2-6	TGTGCCAGCTCAGAGACAGGCTCTGGGGCCAACGTCCTGACTTTC	CASSETGSGANVLTF
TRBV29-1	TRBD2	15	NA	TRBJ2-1	TGCAGCGTTGTGGGACTAGCGGGAGGCTACAATGAGCAGTTCTTC	CSVVGLAGGYNEQFF
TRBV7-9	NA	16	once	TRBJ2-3	TGTGCCAGCAGCTTATCTAACGGGCTGCGCACAGATACGCAGTATTTT	CASSLSNGLRTDTQYF
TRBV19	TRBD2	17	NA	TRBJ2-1	TGTGCCAGTAGTGTTAGACTAGCGGGAGGGCCGCACAATGAGCAGTTCTTC	CASSVRLAGGPHNEQFF
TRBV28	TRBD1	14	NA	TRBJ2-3	TGTGCCAGCAGTGCTACAGGGGTCGGAGATACGCAGTATTTT	CASSATGVGDTQYF
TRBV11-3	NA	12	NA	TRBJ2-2	TGTGCCAGCAGCTATAACACCGGGGAGCTGTTTTTT	CASSYNTGELFF
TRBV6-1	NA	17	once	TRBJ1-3	TGTGCCAGCAGTGAAGCGAATGGACGCAGACCTGGAAACACCATATATTTT	CASSEANGRRPGNTIYF
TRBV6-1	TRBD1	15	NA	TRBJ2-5	TGTGCCAGCAGCAGGACAGGGGGCTATGCAGAGACCCAGTACTTC	CASSRTGGYAETQYF
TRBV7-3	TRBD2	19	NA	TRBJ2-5	TGTGCCAGCAGCTTAAGGGGACTAGCGGGAGACCCCTGGCAAGAGACCCAGTACTTC	CASSLRGLAGDPWQETQYF
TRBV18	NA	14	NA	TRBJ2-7	TGTGCCAGCTCACCTCTGACTAGGACTAACGAGCAGTACTTC	CASSPLTRTNEQYF
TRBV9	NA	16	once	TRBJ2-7	TGTGCCAGCAGCGTAGTAGCACAGTCCTTCTCCTACGAGCAGTACTTC	CASSVVAQSFSYEQYF
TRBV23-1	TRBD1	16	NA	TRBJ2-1	TGCGCCAGCAGTCAATCTGCGACAGGGGGAAGCAATGAGCAGTTCTTC	CASSQSATGGSNEQFF
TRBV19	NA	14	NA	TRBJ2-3	TGTGCCAGTAGTAGAGTACAGTCGACAGATACGCAGTATTTT	CASSRVQSTDTQYF
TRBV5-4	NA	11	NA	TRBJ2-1	TGTGCCAGCCAAGCTTTCAATGAGCAGTTCTTC	CASQAFNEQFF
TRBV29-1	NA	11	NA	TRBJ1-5	TGCAGCTACCGGGTAGGATCAGCCCAGCATTTT	CSYRVGSAQHF
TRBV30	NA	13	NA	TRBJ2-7	TGTGCCTGGAGTGCGACCCTCCTCGGGGAGCAGTACTTC	CAWSATLLGEQYF
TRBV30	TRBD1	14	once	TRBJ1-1	TGTGCCTGGAGAGATTACAGGGGTAACACTGAAGCTTTCTTT	CAWRDYRGNTEAFF
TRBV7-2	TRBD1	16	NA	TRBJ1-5	TGTGCCAGCAGCTTAGTAGGGCCAGGGGGGAATCAGCCCCAGCATTTT	CASSLVGPGGNQPQHF
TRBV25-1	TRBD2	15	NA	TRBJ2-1	TGTGCCAGCAGTGAATTGTCTAGCGGTTACAATGAGCAGTTCTTC	CASSELSSGYNEQFF
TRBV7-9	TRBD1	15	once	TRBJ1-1	TGTGCCAGCAGGGGACAGGGGGCGCAGAGCACTGAAGCTTTCTTT	CASRGQGAQSTEAFF
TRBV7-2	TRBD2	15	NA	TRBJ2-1	TGTGCCAGCAGCCCCGGACTAGCGGGAGTCTATGAGCAGTTCTTC	CASSPGLAGVYEQFF
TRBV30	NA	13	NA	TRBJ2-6	TGTGCTTTCGGAGCAACTGGGGCCAACGTCCTGACTTTC	CAFGATGANVLTF
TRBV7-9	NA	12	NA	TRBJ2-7	TGTGCCAGCAGCTTAGGTGTCTACGAGCAGTACTTC	CASSLGVYEQYF
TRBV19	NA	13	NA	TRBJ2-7	TGTGCCAGTAGTCGGGACCGGACCTACGAGCAGTACTTC	CASSRDRTYEQYF
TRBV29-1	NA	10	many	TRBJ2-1	TGCAGCGTCAGGAACAATGAGCAGTTCTTC	CSVRNNEQFF
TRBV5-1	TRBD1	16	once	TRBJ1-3	TGCGCCAGCAGCTTGCAAGGGACAGGGGCTGGAAACACCATATATTTT	CASSLQGTGAGNTIYF
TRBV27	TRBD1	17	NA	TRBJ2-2	TGTGCCAGCAGTTTTGACCGGGACAGGGGGCACACCGGGGAGCTGTTTTTT	CASSFDRDRGHTGELFF
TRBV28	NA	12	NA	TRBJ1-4	TGTGCCGCCGGAAGGGACGGTGAAAAACTGTTTTTT	CAAGRDGEKLFF
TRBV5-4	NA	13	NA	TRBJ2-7	TGTGCCAGCAGCACAAGGGACACCTACGAGCAGTACTTC	CASSTRDTYEQYF
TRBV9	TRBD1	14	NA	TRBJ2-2	TGTGCCAGCAGGCGGACAGGGGGCACCGGGGAGCTGTTTTTT	CASRRTGGTGELFF
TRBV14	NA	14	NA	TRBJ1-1	TGTGCCAGCAGCCCCCAACCAGGGGTTCTGGAAGCTTTCTTT	CASSPQPGVLEAFF
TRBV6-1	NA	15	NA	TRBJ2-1	TGTGCCAGCAGGGCCCGGGACCGAACCTACAATGAGCAGTTCTTC	CASRARDRTYNEQFF
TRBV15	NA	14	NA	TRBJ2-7	TGTGCCACCAGCCGTGACGCGGGATCCTACGAGCAGTACTTC	CATSRDAGSYEQYF
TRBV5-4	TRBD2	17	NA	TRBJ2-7	TGTGCCAGCAGCTCCCCCGGGGCTAGCGGTATTCCCTACGAGCAGTACTTC	CASSSPGASGIPYEQYF
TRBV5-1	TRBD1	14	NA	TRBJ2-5	TGCGCCAGCAGCTTCGACAGGGATCAAGAGACCCAGTACTTC	CASSFDRDQETQYF
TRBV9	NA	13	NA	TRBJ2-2	TGTGCCAGCAGCGTTTCTGGGGGAGGGGAGCTGTTTTTT	CASSVSGGGELFF
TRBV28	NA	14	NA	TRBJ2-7	TGTGCCAGCCCCCCCCGGAGGGGGCCCTACGAGCAGTACTTC	CASPPRRGPYEQYF
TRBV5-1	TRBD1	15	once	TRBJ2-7	TGCGCCAGCAGCACACAGGGGCGAGGGAGCTACGAGCAGTACTTC	CASSTQGRGSYEQYF
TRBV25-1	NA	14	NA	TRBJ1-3	TGTGCCAGCAGTGAGACAAACTCTGGAAACACCATATATTTT	CASSETNSGNTIYF